One and the same sample provided the 14 T cell receptor beta chains below, sequenced in a study of regulatory T cells in long-lasting Graves disease. TCR beta libraries were built with iRepertoire HTBI primers and Arm-PCR of CDR3 regions. Using its own MiXCR run on the multiplex PCR reads, TCRdb lists one record per CDR3 protein. The table shows 550,000 to 600,000 distinct CDR3 sequences, with 16% occurring only once. Time point given: newly diagnosed GD, antithyroid drugs for less than 3 months. There was RNA extracted from PBMCs, and the TCR library was made from it. This same sample was also part of a study on T cells in Graves' hyperthyroidism and ophthalmopathy.

The sample in question was peripheral blood mononuclear cells (PBMCs), obtained at new diagnosis, from a patient treated with antithyroid drugs. The receptors derive from a man aged 18 to 29 with Graves disease.

This chain links TRBV10-3 with TRBJ1-5; possible D gene TRBD1, 5 bases. This CDR3 is built from 14 residues. Per germline, CDR1 ENHRY and CDR2 SYGVKD. The V end lost 6 bases, the J end lost 7 bases, and 16 bases lay between the germline ends. CDR3 amino acids: CAISHWGEEQPQHF. As DNA, the CDR3 is TGTGCCATCAGCCATTGGGGGGAGGAACAGCCCCAGCATTTT.

The sample holds a few counts of this clonotype. The rearrangement links TRBV2 to TRBJ1-1; tentative D call: TRBD1 (6 bases). Trimming left V 1 base short and J 5 bases short, with 8 bases between. Germline-derived CDR1 and CDR2 are SNHLY and FYNNEI. The CDR3 is made up of 13 amino acids. CDR3: CASSEETGTEAFF. CDR3 DNA sequence: TGTGCCAGCAGTGAAGAGACAGGAACTGAAGCTTTCTTT.

This clonotype was found a few times. This chain connects TRBV9 to TRBJ2-5, with D unresolved. The CDR3 consists of 15 residues. With 0 bases removed from V and 1 base from J, the gap between germline ends came to 10 bases. Germline assignment: CDR1 SGDLS and CDR2 YYNGEE. The CDR3 sequence: CASSVEGSGQETQYF. The CDR3 nucleotides read TGTGCCAGCAGCGTAGAAGGATCGGGCCAAGAGACCCAGTACTTC.

The gene calls are TRBV6-9 and TRBJ2-2, with TRBD2 matching over 15 bases. CDR3 length equals 17 residues. The V gene end was trimmed by 4 bases and the J gene end by 1 base; junction bases not matched to a gene: 1. CDR1 is MNHGY and CDR2 is SVAAGI in the germline V gene. CDR3: CASSWGLAGGNTGELFF. DNA of the CDR3: TGTGCCAGCAGTTGGGGACTAGCGGGGGGGAACACCGGGGAGCTGTTTTTT.

For the CDR3, the DNA is TGCGCCAGCAGCTTGGAGGGACAGGTTGCCACAGATACGCAGTATTTT. Amino acid sequence: CASSLEGQVATDTQYF. The chain is built from TRBV5-1 and TRBJ2-3, with 8 bases aligning to TRBD1. The germline gives CDR1 SGHRS, CDR2 YFSETQ. This CDR3 has 16 residues. V dropped 0 bases and J dropped 2; count of bases not matched to a gene: 5. Drawing the rest from reference TRBV5-1 and TRBJ2-3, the complete variable domain is KAGVTQTPRYLIKTRGQQVTLSCSPISGHRSVSWYQQTPGQGLQFLFEYFSETQRNKGNFPGRFSGRQFSNSRSEMNVSTLELGDSALYLCASSLEGQVATDTQYFGPGTRLTVL.

This clonotype was detected only a few times. The genes are TRBV3-1 and TRBJ2-1, with a tentative D call TRBD2 (6 bases). This CDR3 spans 15 amino acids. The V and J ends lost 1 base and 11 bases respectively, with 18 bases between them. Germline values: CDR1 LGHDT, CDR2 YNNKEL (reference sequence). The CDR3 protein is CASSQGTGTGEKQFF. The CDR3 coding sequence is TGTGCCAGCAGCCAAGGGACCGGGACTGGAGAGAAGCAGTTCTTC.

This rearrangement joins TRBV25-1 to TRBJ1-4; D not resolved. This CDR3 is 13 amino acids long. The V gene's germline CDR1 is MGHDK and CDR2 SYGVNS. The germline V and J ends were trimmed by 5 bases and 1 base, with 5 bases remaining between them. The CDR3 coding sequence is TGTGCCAGCAGTTACGGAACTAATGAAAAACTGTTTTTT. Translated: CASSYGTNEKLFF.

As regards this clonotype: A much larger clone lies one base from this, so it may be a read error. The chain joins TRBV30 to TRBJ2-7; D uncertain. With the DNA end fitting TRBJ2-1 better, the J assignment may be wrong. The CDR3 contains 12 residues. Per the germline V gene, CDR1 is GTSNPN and CDR2 is SVGIG (reference sequence). CDR3 loop: CAWSVRSLEQFF. The CDR3 nucleotides are TGTGCCTGGAGTGTAAGGTCACTCGAGCAGTTCTTC.

The chain uses TRBV27 and TRBJ1-1; no firm D call. The length of the CDR3 is 16 residues. V lost 6 bases and J lost 0, with 17 bases in between. Germline loops: CDR1 MNHEY, CDR2 SMNVEV (reference sequence). CDR3 residues: CASRPRPKEMNTEAFF. The CDR3 coding sequence is TGTGCCAGCAGGCCCCGGCCAAAGGAAATGAACACTGAAGCTTTCTTT.

This clonotype was observed many times. The genes are TRBV2 and TRBJ2-7, with 8 bases that match TRBD1. The CDR3 contains 16 residues. The trim removed 1 base at V and 3 bases at J, leaving 8 bases unmatched. CDR1 SNHLY and CDR2 FYNNEI come from the germline V gene. The CDR3 is CASSEERGQAHYEQYF. The CDR3, as DNA: TGTGCCAGCAGTGAAGAAAGGGGACAGGCCCACTACGAGCAGTACTTC.

This clonotype appeared a few times. The V gene is TRBV5-1, the J gene TRBJ2-3, with TRBD2 identical over 14 bases. Germline V gene lookup returns CDR1 SGHRS and CDR2 YFSETQ. This CDR3 is 18 amino acids long. J lost 1 base, V lost 0 bases, and 4 bases had no gene match. The CDR3 here is CASSLGTSGRSGTDTQYF. The CDR3 DNA follows: TGCGCCAGCAGCTTGGGGACTAGCGGGAGGTCGGGCACAGATACGCAGTATTTT.

This clonotype was counted ten times or more. The V and J genes are TRBV13 and TRBJ2-5; possibly TRBD1 for D (6 bases). This CDR3 contains 14 residues. Looked up from germline, CDR1 is PRHDT and CDR2 is FYEKMQ (reference sequence). V lost 1 base, J lost 5 bases, and 11 bases lay in between. CDR3 residues: CASSLVGARETQYF. The CDR3 coding sequence is TGTGCCAGCAGCTTAGTGGGGGCCCGGGAGACCCAGTACTTC.

In the case of this clonotype: One base separates it from a far larger clone, so it is likely a read error. The chain employs TRBV6-8 and TRBJ2-7; D unclear. V was clipped by 2 bases and J by 2 bases, with 1 base between them. There are 11 residues in the CDR3. CDR1 and CDR2 from the germline V gene are MNHGY and SAAAGT. The CDR3 nucleotides read TGTGCCAGCAGTTACCCCTACGAGCAGTACTTC. Protein: CASSYPYEQYF.

This clonotype was found a few times. The V and J genes are TRBV20-1 and TRBJ2-7; D remains unclear. From germline, CDR1 is DFQATT and CDR2 SNEGSKA (reference sequence). CDR3 size: 13 residues. The ends were cut back, 5 bases at V and 5 bases at J, with 16 bases in the middle. The CDR3 sequence is CSAYPGQRNEQYF. DNA for the CDR3: TGCAGTGCTTACCCGGGCCAAAGAAACGAGCAGTACTTC.